The T cell receptor beta chain under discussion was sequenced for a study of cytomegalovirus exposure and HLA in healthy donors. Study observations and caveats: Sequencing likely caused a cluster of highly shared sequence variants. The majority of TCR sequences were rare, yet some public TCRs appeared in many donors.

J was trimmed by 6 bases and V by 5 bases; bases with no gene match: 8. Germline CDR1 MNHEY, CDR2 SVGAGI. CDR3 length: 14 amino acids. The PCR contained 60 Vbeta and 13 Jbeta primers. Using immunoSEQ multiplex PCR, the repertoire was profiled, and TCRdb retains in-frame clones only, with some absent. The table has approximately 100,000 clones, roughly 76% seen once. Note on this clone: The antigen is unknown.

The clonotype originates from a woman aged 35 to 49 in good health and CMV-seropositive. The specimen was PBMCs. The chain has TRBV6-5 and TRBJ2-7; 9 bases map to TRBD1. CDR3 in DNA: TGTGCCAGCAGTGACCGGGACAGGGCTACCGAGCAGTACTTC. This translates into CASSDRDRATEQYF.